The 14 T cell receptor beta chains below come from one sample, sequenced in a study of blood T cells in healthy people across ages (dated by TCRdb to the mid-2010s). Receptor libraries were prepared by 5' RACE. Sequenced using an Illumina HiSeq 2500. A second PCR of about 6 to 11 cycles was performed with a sample-barcoded 5' primer and a J-beta primer mix. Using fastp at Q25 and MiXCR, TCRdb reprocessed the public reads and kept productive beta chains. Each entry is one CDR3 protein sequence, shown with its most common DNA and genes. The sample table records approximately 730,000 distinct CDR3 sequences; around 40% of these occur just once. The top ten constitute 20% to 25% of the sample. Sequencing used blood. Source of these receptors: an older woman in good health.

This clonotype was seen repeatedly, ten times or more. The rearrangement links TRBV6-1 to TRBJ2-3; D may correspond to TRBD1 or TRBD2 (5 bases each). The germline V and J ends were trimmed by 6 bases and 5 bases, with 12 bases remaining between them. This CDR3 spans 13 amino acids. Germline V gives CDR1 MNHNS, CDR2 SASEGT. The CDR3, as DNA: TGTGCCAGCAGCGGGGACGAGAAAGATACGCAGTATTTT. This encodes CASSGDEKDTQYF.

This clonotype was detected a few times. The rearrangement joins TRBV5-4 to TRBJ1-2; 9 bases match TRBD1. CDR1 is SGHNT and CDR2 is YYREEE in the germline V gene (reference sequence). This CDR3 contains 14 residues. V lost 2 bases and J lost 6; bases outside the gene matches: 5. The CDR3 DNA follows: TGTGCCAGCAGCTTCCGGGACAGGGCGGATGGCTACACCTTC. Its translation: CASSFRDRADGYTF. The variable domain in full, with the rest retrieved from reference TRBV5-4 and TRBJ1-2, is ETGVTQSPTHLIKTRGQQVTLRCSSQSGHNTVSWYQQALGQGPQFIFQYYREEENGRGNFPPRFSGLQFPNYSSELNVNALELDDSALYLCASSFRDRADGYTFGSGTRLTVV.

This clonotype was detected a few times. The chain has TRBV21-1 and TRBJ2-3; the table calls TRBD2, which could not be checked here. TRBV21-1 has pseudogene status. CDR3 length: 20 amino acids. The CDR3 is CASSKSETSPSYLAQDTQYF. The CDR3 DNA reads as TGTGCCAGCAGCAAATCCGAGACTAGTCCCTCTTACCTCGCACAGGATACGCAGTATTTT.

This clonotype was seen a few times. The chain has TRBV5-1 and TRBJ2-7; D perhaps matches TRBD2 (6 bases). V dropped 4 bases and J dropped 1 base, with 15 bases sitting between them. The CDR3 totals 15 residues. The germline V gene has CDR1 SGHRS and CDR2 YFSETQ. CDR3 loop: CASSPLTRESYEQYF. CDR3 in DNA: TGCGCCAGCAGCCCCCTGACTAGAGAGTCCTACGAGCAGTACTTC. The variable domain in full, with the rest retrieved from reference TRBV5-1 and TRBJ2-7, is KAGVTQTPRYLIKTRGQQVTLSCSPISGHRSVSWYQQTPGQGLQFLFEYFSETQRNKGNFPGRFSGRQFSNSRSEMNVSTLELGDSALYLCASSPLTRESYEQYFGPGTRLTVT.

This clonotype has a handful of counts. The rearrangement uses TRBV29-1 and TRBJ1-2; D is ambiguous. Germline loops: CDR1 SQVTM, CDR2 ANQGSEA. The CDR3 length is 11 residues. V gave up 7 bases and J gave up 1 base, with 7 bases separating them. The CDR3: CSGSHNYGYTF. Written as DNA, the CDR3 is TGCAGCGGGTCACATAACTATGGCTACACCTTC.

The V and J genes are TRBV12-3 or TRBV12-4 and TRBJ1-1, with TRBD1 identical over 8 bases. Trimming at V came to 5 bases and at J to 5 bases, leaving 13 bases not matched to a gene. The CDR3 contains 16 residues. As DNA, the CDR3 is TGTGCCAGCAGTCCAGGACAGGGAGGTTTGTTAACTGAAGCTTTCTTT. This encodes CASSPGQGGLLTEAFF.

V gene TRBV12-3 or TRBV12-4 combines with J gene TRBJ1-2, with D possibly TRBD1 on 6 matching bases. The CDR3 sequence is 13 residues long. Trimming left V 6 bases short and J 5 bases short, with 13 bases between. The CDR3 DNA sequence: TGTGCCAGCAGGGACAGCCTTCCGTATGGCTACACCTTC. This gives the protein CASRDSLPYGYTF.

There are many counts of this clonotype. The chain joins TRBV7-9 to TRBJ2-3, with 11 bases matching TRBD2. This CDR3 spans 16 amino acids. CDR1 and CDR2 from the germline V gene are SEHNR and FQNEAQ (reference sequence). V lost 5 bases and J lost 9; bases outside the gene matches: 13. The CDR3 loop is CASSLWTSGQGGTQYF. For the CDR3, the DNA is TGTGCCAGCAGCCTTTGGACTAGCGGGCAGGGGGGAACGCAGTATTTT. The complete variable domain, with remaining parts taken from reference TRBV7-9 and TRBJ2-3, reads DTGVSQNPRHKITKRGQNVTFRCDPISEHNRLYWYRQTLGQGPEFLTYFQNEAQLEKSRLLSDRFSAERPKGSFSTLEIQRTEQGDSAMYLCASSLWTSGQGGTQYFGPGTRLTVL.

Remarks on this clonotype: The junction does not match germline at one end; this may be a read error. The chain uses TRBV4-3 and TRBJ2-7; D might be TRBD1 (6 bases). The CDR3 has 18 residues. The germline gives CDR1 LGHNA, CDR2 YSLEER. The CDR3 protein is CASSQPGGGHGRGNEQYF. As DNA, the CDR3 is TGCGCCAGCAGCCAACCGGGTGGGGGCCACGGCAGGGGAAACGAGCAGTACTTT.

This clonotype was counted many times. The V and J genes are TRBV29-1 and TRBJ2-6; no firm D call. Trimming removed 2 bases at V and 4 bases at J, with 9 bases between. The length of the CDR3 is 14 residues. Looked up from germline, CDR1 is SQVTM and CDR2 is ANQGSEA. CDR3 coding DNA: TGCAGCGTTGAACCAGGCGCGGGGGCCAACGTCCTGACTTTC. As protein: CSVEPGAGANVLTF.

V and J are TRBV12-3 or TRBV12-4 and TRBJ1-2; 7 nucleotides align to TRBD1. V trimming: 6 bases; J trimming: 1 base; junction bases outside the gene matches: 11. The CDR3 runs to 16 residues. CDR3 amino acids: CASRRGQRDGNYGYTF. CDR3 in DNA: TGTGCCAGCAGGCGGGGACAGCGGGACGGTAACTATGGCTACACCTTC.

The chain has TRBV29-1 and TRBJ2-7; weak D call: TRBD1 (6 bases). The J call may be faulty, since TRBJ2-5 better matches the DNA end. Germline loops: CDR1 SQVTM, CDR2 ANQGSEA. The CDR3 extends over 12 amino acids. As DNA, the CDR3 is TGCAGCGTCGCTACAGGGCAGGAGACCCAGTACTTC. It translates to CSVATGQETQYF.

This clonotype came up a few times. This rearrangement joins TRBV28 to TRBJ2-1; the match to TRBD1 covers 9 bases. This CDR3 region has 15 residues. Germline trimming cut 8 bases from V and 5 bases from J; bases unmatched to any gene: 10. From germline, CDR1 is MDHEN and CDR2 SYDVKM. CDR3 protein: CASPPRDRAHNEQFF. CDR3 DNA sequence: TGTGCCAGCCCTCCTAGGGACAGGGCGCACAATGAGCAGTTCTTC.

This clonotype was detected only a few times. The chain uses TRBV12-3 or TRBV12-4 and TRBJ2-5; unclear D gene. There are 15 residues in the CDR3. The germline V and J ends were trimmed by 3 bases and 0 bases, with 11 bases remaining between them. Here the CDR3 reads CASSFLPRHQETQYF. In nucleotides, the CDR3 is TGTGCCAGCAGTTTCCTCCCGAGACACCAAGAGACCCAGTACTTC.